This T cell receptor beta chain comes out of a study of shared clonotypes between healthy human individuals (dated by TCRdb to about 2020). Regarding the complete study: Two women and a few men aged 18 to 49 years were included in the cohort. Per donor, three plates each were used for CD4 naive and CD4 memory, two for CD8 naive, and one for CD8 memory. To estimate repertoire size and how much clonotype sharing occurs between individuals, the study deeply sequenced the blood TCR repertoires of about 5 healthy adults. Different laboratories and diverse techniques were used to prepare libraries and sequence TCR repertoires, to increase sequencing depth and limit assay-specific biases. Per donor, leukapheresis produced somewhere between about 0.8 and 9 billion PBMCs.

The paper as a whole reports these results and caveats: Even with the large sequencing depth, rarefaction of the sorted-subset datasets indicated that sequencing was incomplete. Only blood was sampled, and tissue TCR repertoires likely differ from those in blood. Higher generation probabilities were observed for clonotypes shared by all four sorted-subset donors than for non-shared clonotypes. Larger estimated clonotype richness was generally found for naive subsets than for memory subsets. Sharing across several donors was observed for approximately 5% of naive CD4, under 4% of naive CD8, 2% to 2.5% of memory CD4, and roughly 0.4% of memory CD8 clonotypes. Because the study included only a small number of donors, the genetic and exposure-history diversity represented was limited. Pairwise subsampling indicated that sequencing depth was expected to affect the degree of clonotype sharing among donors.

CDR1 and CDR2 (MGHRA, YSYEKL) derive from the germline V gene. The CDR3, cysteine through phenylalanine, is 16 amino acids long. The kept DNA is CDR3 alone, 48 bases in frame from the first base. The V end gives up 1 base and the J end 5 bases, leaving 7 bases in the junction not matched to a gene. Points on this clone: It lacks a known antigen. Qualities for individual bases were not recorded, and no much larger clone is one base off.

TCR CDR3 regions were amplified from genomic DNA by multiplex PCR using the deep immunoSEQ assay. For each cell subset, the extracted genomic DNA was distributed evenly across all wells of several immunoSEQ 96-well plates, and each plate served as one replicate. Each replicate PCR for sorted subsets received roughly 0.2 ug genomic DNA, equal to about 30,000 T cell genomes. Purified libraries were measured with a Qubit 3.0 fluorometer, size-checked on a Bioanalyzer 2100, and measured again with the KAPA Library Quantification kit. Every immunoSEQ 96-well plate was sequenced on a dedicated single-read 150-cycle Illumina NextSeq 550 flow cell. In the source study's methods: The immunoSEQ output contained only junctional sequences without quality scores, so filtering could not match that applied to full-length reads. Sequences were annotated with PyIR, a Python wrapper for IgBLAST v1.9, using IMGT germline references to assign V/J genes and CDR3. Reads were removed for weak V/J assignments (E-value above 1e-6), missing CDR3, stop codons, out-of-frame junctions, or ambiguous translated residues. V3J clonotypes were defined as sequences sharing the same inferred V gene, J gene, and CDR3 amino acid sequence. The percentage overlap between two repertoires was calculated by dividing the number of shared unique clonotypes by the size of the smaller repertoire. RTK rarefaction, the Chao1 estimator, and Recon v2.1 estimates of unobserved clonotypes were used to assess repertoire richness. Generation probabilities were computed with OLGA for all TCRbeta clonotypes obtained by the gDNA method from several donors. TCRdb limited this immuneACCESS table to in-frame rearrangements with V and J called. A share of clones is missing; checked studies link under half to unresolved V genes, and the rest is unexplained. V and J calls and clone size are copied from that table; D and trimming were computed from the DNA. This sample comprises about 600,000 clones, almost 97% of them detected only once. 0.057% of the sample goes to the ten largest clones.

The donors were healthy, HIV-negative adults with no recently reported acute infections or vaccinations. All donors were Caucasian adults living in Nashville, Tennessee, USA. CD4+ T cells were enriched by magnetic negative selection, after which naive cells were positively selected on CD45RA and the negative fraction was taken as the memory subset. Blood was collected by leukapheresis, and PBMCs were isolated by Ficoll-Histopaque density gradient centrifugation and then cryopreserved in liquid nitrogen vapor phase. Analytical flow cytometry was used to check the purity and quantity of each magnetically sorted T cell population. Each sorted fraction had its genomic DNA isolated and then quantified by UV absorbance on a Nanodrop 2000c.

The chain is made from TRBV4-1 and TRBJ2-1; TRBD2 lines up with 8 middle nucleotides. The receptor was isolated from a young woman in good health. Sequenced sample: naive CD4+ T cells sorted from blood. This specimen's cell subset or site label, interpreted: CD45RA+ positively selected. CDR3 loop: CASSQGNSGTHNEQFF. DNA sequence: TGCGCCAGCAGCCAAGGTAATAGCGGGACACACAATGAGCAGTTCTTC.